This note documents a single T cell receptor beta chain sequence. The antigen it binds to is not known. It has no much larger one-base neighbor in the sample; base qualities were not kept. Participants in the prospective study were enrolled through a virtual design, were aged about 18 to 90 years, and lived in under 25 United States geographic areas. To assign participants to cohorts, the prospective study relied on clinical history that participants themselves reported in a screening survey and a study questionnaire. In the prospective study, mobile phlebotomists collected whole blood, serum and a nasopharyngeal or oropharyngeal swab from each participant. Over a roughly 2-month period, participants in the prospective study had the option of providing additional blood draws and questionnaires. Blood samples from the prospective study were shipped frozen or at room temperature prior to DNA extraction.

TCRbeta CDR3 regions were amplified from genomic DNA using the immunoSEQ Assay, a bias-controlled multiplex PCR. Per the authors' processing: Nucleated cell counts per sample were estimated from amplification of reference gene primers within the assay. To quantify the absolute abundance of each unique TCRbeta CDR3 rearrangement, sequence reads were collapsed and filtered. For each sample, productive Simpson clonality was calculated by taking the square root of Simpson's diversity index across productive rearrangements. Not all clones reach the TCRdb copy of this immuneACCESS table, which keeps in-frame sequences only. Checked studies attribute under half of the gap to unresolved V genes and leave the rest unexplained. That table furnishes V, J and clone size, whereas the DNA furnished D and trimming. The sample table lists some 260,000 clones, 84% of them with a count of one. The ten largest clones add up to approximately 4% of the sample.

The data stem from a study of blood T cell repertoires in COVID-19 (dated by TCRdb to the early 2020s). At the level of the whole study: Samples covering the acute and convalescent phases of COVID-19 were provided by collaborators in the United States, Italy and Spain. A de-identified subject ID, COVID-19 status, age in years and sex were almost always included in the sample metadata. A freely available public database, intended as a resource for researchers studying the immune response to SARS-CoV-2, is where the repertoires were released. Subjects who had been exposed to COVID-19, were actively infected with it, or had recovered from it provided the deeply sampled blood TCRbeta repertoires that made up the dataset. The prospective study material was composed of cDNA or gDNA derived from T cells, B-cell-depleted T cells, or PBMCs. Where available, HLA class I and class II types were obtained from metadata supplied by the sample provider rather than from assay-based typing. Samples came from the ongoing ImmuneRACE study (first 160 participants) plus 1,254 subjects from 6 global collaborators.

Findings and caveats that apply to the study as a whole: The quantity of clinical and demographic metadata differed by source and by participant and was supplied without curation.

CDR1 and CDR2 were assigned from the germline V gene as SQVTM and ANQGSEA. The cysteine opens and the phenylalanine closes a CDR3 of 14 amino acids. The entry retains the CDR3 DNA only, 42 bases that are in frame from base 1. Trimming accounts for 7 bases at V and 1 base at J, while the number of junction bases matched to no gene is 9. Sample: PBMCs or T cells enriched from blood (not recorded which). This TCR was sampled from a man aged 30 to 45 with acute COVID-19. The sequence links TRBV29-1 to TRBJ1-1, and 7 junction bases match TRBD1. The DNA sequence is TGCAGCGCCCTAAATTGGACAGGGAACACTGAAGCTTTCTTT. It codes for CSALNWTGNTEAFF.